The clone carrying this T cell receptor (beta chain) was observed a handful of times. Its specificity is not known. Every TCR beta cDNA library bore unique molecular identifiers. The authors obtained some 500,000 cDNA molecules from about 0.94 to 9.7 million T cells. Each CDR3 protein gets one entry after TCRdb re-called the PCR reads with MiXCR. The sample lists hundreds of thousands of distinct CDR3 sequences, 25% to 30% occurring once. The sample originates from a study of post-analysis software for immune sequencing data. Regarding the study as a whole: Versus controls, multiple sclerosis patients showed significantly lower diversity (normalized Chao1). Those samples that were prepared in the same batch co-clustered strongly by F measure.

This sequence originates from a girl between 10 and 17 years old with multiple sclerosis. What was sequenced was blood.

The CDR3 DNA sequence: TGTGCCAGCACAGCTGAGTCGGCTAGTAATTCACCCCTCCACTTT. Amino acid sequence: CASTAESASNSPLHF. The chain joins TRBV7-2 to TRBJ1-6; no clear D gene. CDR1 is SGHTA, CDR2 FQGNSA, per germline. The CDR3 contains 15 residues. The ends were cut back, 7 bases at V and 6 bases at J, with 16 bases in the middle.